This TCR beta chain was retrieved from a study of technical replicates of blood from a handful of donors. Generated by immunoSEQ multiplex PCR, the TCRdb table keeps only in-frame clones and is missing some. The sample consists of 50,000 to 75,000 clones, about 94% of them appearing once. Germline values: CDR1 MGHDK, CDR2 SYGVNS. V was clipped by 3 bases and J by 1 base, with 12 bases between them. The CDR3 consists of 15 residues. This receptor was identified in a human donor in good health. Some clones in this sample may be carry-over from other donors' samples. Sample: PBMCs. The V gene is TRBV25-1, the J gene TRBJ2-5; TRBD1 might be the D (7 bases). CDR3 nucleotide sequence: TGTGCCAGCAGTGAGGGCGGGACAGTCCAAGAGACCCAGTACTTC. Protein product: CASSEGGTVQETQYF.